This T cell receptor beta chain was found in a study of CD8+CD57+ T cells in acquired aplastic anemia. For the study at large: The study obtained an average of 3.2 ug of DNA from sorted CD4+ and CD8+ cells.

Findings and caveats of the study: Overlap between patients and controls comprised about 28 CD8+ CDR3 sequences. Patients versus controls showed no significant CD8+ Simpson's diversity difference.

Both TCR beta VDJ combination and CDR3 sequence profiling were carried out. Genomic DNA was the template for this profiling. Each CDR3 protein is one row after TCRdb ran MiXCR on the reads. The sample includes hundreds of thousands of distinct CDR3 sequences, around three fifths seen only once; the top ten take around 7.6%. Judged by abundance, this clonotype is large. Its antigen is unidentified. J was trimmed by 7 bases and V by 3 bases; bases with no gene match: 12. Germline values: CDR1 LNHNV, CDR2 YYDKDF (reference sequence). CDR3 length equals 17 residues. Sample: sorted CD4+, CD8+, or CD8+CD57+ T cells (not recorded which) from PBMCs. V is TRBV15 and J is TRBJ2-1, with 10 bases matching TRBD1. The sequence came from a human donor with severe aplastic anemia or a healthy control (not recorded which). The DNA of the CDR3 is TGTGCCACCAGCAGCTCCAGGTCGGGACAGGGGTTGAATGAGCAGTTCTTC. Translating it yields CATSSSRSGQGLNEQFF. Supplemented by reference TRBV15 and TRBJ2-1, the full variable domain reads DAMVIQNPRYQVTQFGKPVTLSCSQTLNHNVMYWYQQKSSQAPKLLFHYYDKDFNNEADTPDNFQSRRPNTSFCFLDIRSPGLGDTAMYLCATSSSRSGQGLNEQFFGPGTRLTVL.